Shown below are 24 T cell receptor beta chains from a single sample sequenced in a study of blood T cell repertoires in COVID-19. Clones were read by immunoSEQ multiplex PCR, and TCRdb kept only the in-frame ones, dropping some. The sample holds 90,000 to 100,000 clones, around 90% seen once. Sequences were obtained from peripheral blood. The origin of the receptors is a man between 65 and 85 years old with acute or convalescent COVID-19.

The chain carries TRBV5-1 and TRBJ2-2; 14 bases are a match to TRBD2. After removal of 1 base from V and 0 bases from J, the junction contained 2 bases not matched to a gene. Germline V gene data show CDR1 as SGHRS and CDR2 as YFSETQ. CDR3 length: 18 amino acids. The CDR3 sequence is CASSLRLAGGPNTGELFF. CDR3 in DNA: TGCGCCAGCAGCTTGAGACTAGCGGGGGGGCCGAACACCGGGGAGCTGTTTTTT.

The V call is TRBV29-1, the J call TRBJ2-5; 7 bases are shared with TRBD1. Germline assignment: CDR1 SQVTM and CDR2 ANQGSEA. The CDR3 runs 13 residues. V lost 6 bases to trimming and J lost 5 bases; unmatched junction nucleotides: 9. DNA for the CDR3: TGCAGCGTGAAGACAGGGCCTCTGGAGACCCAGTACTTC. Its protein product is CSVKTGPLETQYF.

The chain couples TRBV30 to TRBJ2-1, with 11 positions matching TRBD2. Looked up from germline, CDR1 is GTSNPN and CDR2 is SVGIG (reference sequence). V dropped 5 bases and J dropped 10; count of bases not matched to a gene: 10. The CDR3 contains 14 residues. DNA for the CDR3: TGTGCCTGGGATAGCGGGGGGGCGTTTAACGAGCAGTTCTTC. It is translated as CAWDSGGAFNEQFF.

The chain has TRBV5-4 and TRBJ2-7, with 8 bases aligning to TRBD1. Trimming took 4 bases from V and 3 from J; bases not matched to a gene: 6. Germline V gives CDR1 SGHNT, CDR2 YYREEE (reference sequence). This CDR3 has 14 residues. CDR3 sequence reads: CASSPGQVFYEQYF. The DNA for the CDR3 is TGTGCCAGCAGCCCGGGACAGGTTTTCTACGAGCAGTACTTC.

The V call is TRBV6-1, the J call TRBJ2-7, with D possibly TRBD2 on 5 matching bases. Trimming cost V 3 bases and J 5 bases, with 11 bases left between them. The CDR3 covers 13 residues. Germline V gene data show CDR1 as MNHNS and CDR2 as SASEGT. DNA for the CDR3: TGTGCCAGCAGTGATATGAGGGCAGACGAGCAGTACTTC. Its translation: CASSDMRADEQYF.

V gene TRBV24-1 combines with J gene TRBJ1-5; D uncertain. Germline lookup yields CDR1 KGHDR and CDR2 SFDVKD. Trimming cost V 6 bases and J 1 base, with 15 bases left between them. This CDR3 contains 16 residues. The CDR3 reads CATSPGGRGSNQPQHF. The DNA for the CDR3 is TGTGCCACCAGTCCTGGCGGGCGCGGGAGCAATCAGCCCCAGCATTTT.

The chain uses TRBV7-8 and TRBJ1-1, with 7 positions matching TRBD1. Germline-derived CDR1 and CDR2 are SGHVS and FQNEAQ. The CDR3 runs to 15 residues. The junction had 7 bases not matched to a gene; V was cut back by 5 bases and J by 1 base. The CDR3 sequence: CASSHKQGRNTEAFF. The CDR3 DNA sequence: TGTGCCAGCAGCCATAAACAGGGGAGGAACACTGAAGCTTTCTTT.

This chain joins TRBV3-1 (or the pseudogene TRBV3-2) and TRBJ2-5, with 9 bases identical to TRBD2. CDR1 LGHDT and CDR2 YNNKEL come from the germline V gene (reference sequence). This CDR3 has 18 amino acids. Trimming at V came to 4 bases and at J to 0 bases, leaving 12 bases not matched to a gene. The CDR3 DNA is TGTGCCAGCAGCCCCCCTGGTAGCGGGGGCCTCGACCAAGAGACCCAGTACTTC. It is translated as CASSPPGSGGLDQETQYF.

The chain has TRBV10-3 and TRBJ2-7, with TRBD2 identical over 9 bases. Germline V gene lookup returns CDR1 ENHRY and CDR2 SYGVKD. The CDR3 sequence is 17 residues long. After removal of 0 bases from V and 0 bases from J, the junction contained 6 bases not matched to a gene. The CDR3 protein is CAISESLAGGNSYEQYF. The CDR3 DNA sequence: TGTGCCATCAGTGAGTCGCTTGCGGGGGGGAACTCCTACGAGCAGTACTTC.

The chain combines TRBV19 with TRBJ1-1; the match to TRBD1 covers 8 bases. This CDR3 is 14 amino acids long. Losses at the gene ends were 4 bases for V and 1 base for J; bases not matched to a gene: 2. Germline CDR1 reads LNHDA; CDR2 reads SQIVND (reference sequence). CDR3 region: CASSTTGANTEAFF. In DNA, the CDR3 is TGTGCCAGTAGTACGACAGGGGCGAACACTGAAGCTTTCTTT.

The chain combines TRBV5-4 with TRBJ1-6, with TRBD1 identical over 8 bases. Germline V gene sequence: CDR1 SGHNT, CDR2 YYREEE (reference sequence). V lost 4 bases and J lost 10; bases outside the gene matches: 10. The CDR3 is 15 residues long. The CDR3, as DNA: TGTGCCAGCAGCAAAGACAGGGGTCGAGGCTCACCCCTCCACTTT. It yields the protein CASSKDRGRGSPLHF.

The V gene is TRBV19, the J gene TRBJ2-2; D possibly corresponds to TRBD2 (5 bases). Germline assignment: CDR1 LNHDA and CDR2 SQIVND (reference sequence). This CDR3 region has 14 residues. V lost 3 bases and J lost 1, with 6 bases in between. The DNA of the CDR3 is TGTGCCAGTAGTATCGCGGGGAACACCGGGGAGCTGTTTTTT. It translates to CASSIAGNTGELFF.

The chain is built from TRBV12-3 or TRBV12-4 and TRBJ1-4, with a possible D match to TRBD1 (6 bases). This CDR3 is built from 10 residues. Trimming left V 10 bases short and J 8 bases short, with 8 bases between. The CDR3: CATRGEKLFF. CDR3 DNA: TGTGCCACTAGGGGGGAAAAACTGTTTTTT.

This rearrangement joins TRBV30 to TRBJ2-1, with TRBD2 matching over 10 bases. This CDR3 spans 16 amino acids. CDR1 and CDR2 (germline): GTSNPN, SVGIG (reference sequence). J lost 7 bases, V lost 0 bases, and 9 bases had no gene match. In nucleotides, the CDR3 is TGTGCCTGGAGTGTACGACTAGCGGGCCAGGGGAATGAGCAGTTCTTC. Amino acids: CAWSVRLAGQGNEQFF.

The rearrangement uses TRBV29-1 and TRBJ1-1, with a tentative D call TRBD1 (6 bases). The CDR3 spans 13 residues. Looked up from germline, CDR1 is SQVTM and CDR2 is ANQGSEA. Trimming took 5 bases from V and 7 from J, leaving 17 bases between them. The CDR3, as DNA: TGCAGCGTTTCTACGACAGGCAGGGGTGAAGCTTTCTTT. Protein: CSVSTTGRGEAFF.

The chain recombines TRBV3-1 (or the pseudogene TRBV3-2) with TRBJ1-5, with D tentatively TRBD1 (6 bases). V lost 2 bases and J 6 bases, leaving 11 bases between the germline ends. CDR3 length equals 14 residues. CDR1 and CDR2 (germline): LGHDT, YNNKEL (reference sequence). The CDR3 reads CASSQQGKGQPQHF. As DNA, the CDR3 is TGTGCCAGCAGCCAACAGGGGAAGGGTCAGCCCCAGCATTTT.

A few counts support this clone. The chain is built from TRBV5-1 and TRBJ1-2, with D possibly matching TRBD1 (5 bases). Germline CDR1 reads SGHRS; CDR2 reads YFSETQ. Trimming removed 0 bases from V and 7 bases from J, with 7 bases in between. The CDR3 is 12 amino acids. CDR3 sequence: CASSLAGFGYTF. CDR3 nucleotide sequence: TGCGCCAGCAGCTTGGCAGGGTTTGGCTACACCTTC.

The chain carries TRBV7-9 and TRBJ1-2, with TRBD1 matching over 8 bases. CDR1 and CDR2 (germline): SEHNR, FQNEAQ (reference sequence). This CDR3 comprises 15 residues. V trimming: 5 bases; J trimming: 4 bases; junction bases outside the gene matches: 9. The CDR3 bases are TGTGCCAGCAGCCGTTCGGACAGGGAAATCTATGGCTACACCTTC. Protein sequence: CASSRSDREIYGYTF.

J is TRBJ1-2 and V is TRBV15; a weak D match, TRBD1 (5 bases). The germline V and J ends were trimmed by 4 bases and 6 bases, with 18 bases remaining between them. Germline CDR1 is LNHNV and CDR2 is YYDKDF (reference sequence). The CDR3 consists of 15 residues. CDR3 sequence reads: CATSIMQGPRHGYTF. CDR3 nucleotides: TGTGCCACCAGCATTATGCAGGGCCCTCGCCATGGCTACACCTTC. The complete variable domain, with remaining parts taken from reference TRBV15 and TRBJ1-2, reads DAMVIQNPRYQVTQFGKPVTLSCSQTLNHNVMYWYQQKSSQAPKLLFHYYDKDFNNEADTPDNFQSRRPNTSFCFLDIRSPGLGDTAMYLCATSIMQGPRHGYTFGSGTRLTVV.

The chain combines TRBV3-1 (or the pseudogene TRBV3-2) with TRBJ2-4, with D hard to call. Germline V CDR1 and CDR2: LGHDT, YNNKEL (reference sequence). The CDR3 covers 12 residues. The V end lost 4 bases, the J end lost 8 bases, and 9 bases lay between the germline ends. CDR3 in amino acids: CASSPRGDIQYF. The DNA of the CDR3 is TGTGCCAGCAGCCCGCGAGGAGACATTCAGTACTTC.

This clone was seen a few times. V is TRBV30 and J is TRBJ1-3; D perhaps matches TRBD1 (5 bases). The CDR3 sequence is 16 residues long. Germline lookup yields CDR1 GTSNPN and CDR2 SVGIG (reference sequence). V lost 1 base and J 1 base, leaving 14 bases between the germline ends. DNA of the CDR3: TGTGCCTGGAGTGGGGGCAGGTTGTGGTCTGGAAACACCATATATTTT. Translated, it gives CAWSGGRLWSGNTIYF.

This clone was seen a few times. The sample contains more than one DNA sequence encoding this CDR3. The rearrangement links TRBV27 to TRBJ1-6; TRBD1 matches at 7 bases. Germline CDR1 MNHEY, CDR2 SMNVEV (reference sequence). CDR3 size: 13 residues. V trimming: 9 bases; J trimming: 8 bases; junction bases outside the gene matches: 7. CDR3 loop: CASGQAWDSPLHF. CDR3 in DNA: TGTGCCAGTGGACAGGCGTGGGATTCACCCCTCCACTTT.

This chain joins TRBV10-3 and TRBJ1-2; 7 bases agree with TRBD1. The CDR3 is made up of 14 amino acids. Germline-derived CDR1 and CDR2 are ENHRY and SYGVKD. Losses at the gene ends were 7 bases for V and 4 bases for J; bases not matched to a gene: 9. The CDR3 DNA reads as TGTGCCATCAAACAACAGGGGTTGAGCTATGGCTACACCTTC. The encoded protein is CAIKQQGLSYGYTF.

V and J are TRBV2 and TRBJ1-2, with 9 bases that match TRBD1. Unmatched junction bases numbered 13, after V lost 4 bases and J lost 7 bases. Germline V gives CDR1 SNHLY, CDR2 FYNNEI. This CDR3 comprises 16 residues. DNA for the CDR3: TGTGCCAGCAGTGGCCTGGGACAGGGAGGTTTCGGTGGCTACACCTTC. Residues: CASSGLGQGGFGGYTF.